This TCR beta chain was retrieved from a study of cytomegalovirus exposure and HLA in healthy donors. Overall study results and limits: In a later analysis, HLA-associated TCR beta chains were more clonally expanded than equally common others.

In germline, CDR1 is MNHEY, CDR2 SVGAGI. This CDR3 is 15 amino acids long. Trimming stripped 4 bases from V and 5 bases from J, with 17 bases between. 13 Jbeta primers and 60 Vbeta primers were used for the PCR. Produced via immunoSEQ multiplex PCR; TCRdb's table is partial and in-frame only. Counted here are over 150,000 clones, roughly 80% occurring once; the ten biggest clones make up about 3.8%. Turning to this clone: Its antigen is still unknown.

The chain is built from TRBV6-5 and TRBJ1-1; D may be TRBD1 (6 bases). The clonotype was recovered from a man aged 25 to 40 in good health and CMV-seropositive. Sequencing used PBMCs. This CDR3 reads CASSSPWGQGTEAFF. In nucleotides, the CDR3 is TGTGCCAGCAGTTCCCCTTGGGGGCAGGGAACTGAAGCTTTCTTT.